This T cell receptor beta chain was retrieved from a study of T-cell reconstitution after alpha-beta-depleted transplantation in children. General observations from the study: As was reported, about two months after transplant, alpha-beta T cells came from several hundred expanded graft clones. Recipient T cells and thymic progenitors that survived gave rise to the high TCRbeta diversity observed at day 60 in some patients.

V was clipped by 4 bases and J by 9 bases, with 19 bases between them. The CDR3 covers 14 residues. Germline CDR1 and CDR2: SGHRS and YFSETQ. In this sample, this clonotype turned up many times. No antigen is known for it. A library of TCRbeta sequences, prepared with unique molecular identifiers, was generated. MiXCR, run by TCRdb on the PCR reads, gives a single entry per CDR3 protein. The sample holds 700,000 or so distinct CDR3 sequences; about an eighth are singletons and the top ten take 0.79%. This chain links TRBV5-1 with TRBJ1-2, with D hard to call. The receptor was isolated from a girl aged 2 to 10 with congenital amegakaryocytic thrombocytopenia, due to receive a stem cell transplant. The sequencing here drew on PBMCs, taken before TCRalphabeta/CD19-depleted stem cell transplant. This chain's CDR3 is CASSAGPDDLRYTF. The CDR3 DNA follows: TGCGCCAGCAGCGCCGGGCCGGACGATTTGCGCTACACCTTC.